A single sample gave rise to the 32 T cell receptor beta chains below, sequenced in a study of cytomegalovirus exposure and HLA in healthy donors. It was with 60 Vbeta and 13 Jbeta primers that the PCR ran. The method was immunoSEQ multiplex PCR; TCRdb's version includes in-frame clones alone and lacks a portion of them. Of some 190,000 clones listed, 80% to 85% are singletons. The source material was PBMCs. Source of these receptors: a woman between 40 and 55 years old in good health and CMV-seronegative.

V is TRBV4-3 and J is TRBJ1-2; D may be TRBD1 (6 bases). V shed 0 bases and J shed 5 bases, with 16 bases lying between them. From germline, CDR1 is LGHNA and CDR2 YSLEER. This CDR3 comprises 16 residues. CDR3 residues: CASSQDYREVMYGYTF. The CDR3 region has the DNA TGCGCCAGCAGCCAAGATTACAGGGAAGTTATGTATGGCTACACCTTC.

The chain has TRBV6-6 and TRBJ1-4; D is uncertain. The germline V gene has CDR1 MNHNY and CDR2 SVGAGI (reference sequence). This CDR3 is 12 amino acids long. Trimming removed 6 bases from V and 10 bases from J, with 12 bases in between. CDR3 region: CASRARRGKLFF. CDR3 DNA: TGTGCCAGCAGGGCACGGCGCGGAAAACTGTTTTTT.

This chain joins TRBV19 and TRBJ1-2; D unclear. The ends were cut back, 5 bases at V and 8 bases at J, with 9 bases in the middle. From germline, CDR1 is LNHDA and CDR2 SQIVND (reference sequence). The CDR3 sequence is 11 residues long. CDR3 amino acids: CASSEGIGYTF. The CDR3 region has the DNA TGTGCCAGTAGTGAGGGTATCGGCTACACCTTC.

This chain joins TRBV30 and TRBJ1-5, with 9 bases aligning to TRBD1. V trimming: 5 bases; J trimming: 5 bases; junction bases outside the gene matches: 13. The CDR3 loop spans 16 amino acids. CDR1 GTSNPN and CDR2 SVGIG come from the germline V gene (reference sequence). The CDR3 bases are TGTGCCTGGGATGGCGGCAGCCGGACAGGGGATCAGCCCCAGCATTTT. Encoded protein: CAWDGGSRTGDQPQHF.

V usage is TRBV6-5 and J usage is TRBJ1-1; D is uncertain. V shed 2 bases and J shed 1 base, with 5 bases lying between them. Germline CDR1 MNHEY, CDR2 SVGAGI. The CDR3 is 13 amino acids. This chain's CDR3 is CASSYGPNTEAFF. CDR3 nucleotide sequence: TGTGCCAGCAGTTACGGGCCGAACACTGAAGCTTTCTTT.

The J gene is TRBJ2-5, the V gene TRBV21-1; TRBD1, the D gene given by the table, was not confirmed from the DNA. Judging by the DNA end, TRBJ2-7 fits better; the J call may be wrong. TRBV21-1 is termed a pseudogene. The CDR3 contains 15 residues. The CDR3 reads CASSSRDRGTYEQYF. In nucleotides, the CDR3 is TGTGCCAGCAGCAGCCGGGACAGGGGTACCTACGAGCAGTACTTC.

This chain uses TRBV27 with TRBJ1-1; possibly TRBD1 for D (6 bases). Germline V gives CDR1 MNHEY, CDR2 SMNVEV (reference sequence). The CDR3 runs to 12 residues. V lost 6 bases, J lost 12 bases, and 17 bases lay in between. The CDR3 DNA is TGTGCCAGCAGCTACCTACAGGGATCGACTTTCTTT. It is translated as CASSYLQGSTFF.

V is TRBV5-6 and J is TRBJ2-7, with 12 bases that match TRBD2. The CDR3 is 15 residues long. Germline trimming cut 7 bases from V and 3 bases from J; bases unmatched to any gene: 8. Germline V gene sequence: CDR1 SGHDT, CDR2 YYEEEE. This chain's CDR3 is CASERGLAGYYEQYF. The CDR3 DNA follows: TGTGCCAGCGAAAGAGGACTAGCGGGATACTACGAGCAGTACTTC.

This clone appeared once. The V call is TRBV5-4, the J call TRBJ2-2; D gene uncertain. CDR1 SGHNT and CDR2 YYREEE come from the germline V gene (reference sequence). V lost 1 base and J lost 7, with 8 bases in between. CDR3 length: 13 residues. The CDR3, as DNA: TGTGCCAGCAGCTTGTTTCCCTACGGGGAGCTGTTTTTT. Protein product: CASSLFPYGELFF.

This clone was counted a few times. V is TRBV5-1 and J is TRBJ2-3; 13 bases are shared with TRBD2. The CDR3 is made up of 16 amino acids. The germline CDR1 and CDR2 sequences are SGHRS and YFSETQ. V gave up 5 bases and J gave up 4 bases; unmatched junction bases: 7. The CDR3, as DNA: TGCGCCAGCAGACGACTAGCGGGAGGCAGGGCAGATACGCAGTATTTT. It is translated as CASRRLAGGRADTQYF.

Comments on this clone: The same CDR3 also results from other DNA sequences found in this sample. V gene TRBV5-4 combines with J gene TRBJ2-5; 10 bases fit TRBD2. Germline lookup yields CDR1 SGHNT and CDR2 YYREEE (reference sequence). With V trimmed by 0 bases and J by 1 base, 6 bases remained unmatched. The CDR3 consists of 17 residues. CDR3 protein: CASSLGLAGGRQETQYF. CDR3 in DNA: TGTGCCAGCAGCTTGGGTTTAGCGGGAGGCCGCCAAGAGACCCAGTACTTC.

The gene calls are TRBV11-3 and TRBJ1-3, with D possibly being TRBD1 (5 bases). Between the trimmed V and J ends, which lost 5 bases and 3 bases, there was a span of 17 bases. This CDR3 is 16 amino acids long. CDR1 is SGHNT and CDR2 is YENEEA in the germline V gene. DNA of the CDR3: TGTGCCAGCAGCCTCAACCCTTCAGGGTTTGGAAACACCATATATTTT. It codes for CASSLNPSGFGNTIYF. The variable domain in full, with the rest retrieved from reference TRBV11-3 and TRBJ1-3, is EAGVVQSPRYKIIEKKQPVAFWCNPISGHNTLYWYLQNLGQGPELLIRYENEEAVDDSQLPKDRFSAERLKGVDSTLKIQPAELGDSAVYLCASSLNPSGFGNTIYFGEGSWLTVV.

This chain joins TRBV9 and TRBJ2-3, with D possibly being TRBD2 (6 bases). CDR1 is SGDLS, CDR2 YYNGEE, per germline. V lost 3 bases to trimming and J lost 7 bases, with 21 bases between them. CDR3 length equals 16 residues. The CDR3 DNA is TGTGCCAGCAGCGGGGGGGTGGGGCTGCCTGGTTATACGCAGTATTTT. Its protein is CASSGGVGLPGYTQYF.

This clone was detected only once. This chain links TRBV4-1 with TRBJ1-5, with 10 bases that match TRBD1. CDR3 length equals 18 residues. From germline, CDR1 is MGHRA and CDR2 YSYEKL. Trimming cost V 5 bases and J 1 base; bases outside gene matches: 11. DNA for the CDR3: TGCGCCAGCAGCTCATCCTCCGGGACAGGGGCGAGCAATCAGCCCCAGCATTTT. Protein sequence: CASSSSSGTGASNQPQHF.

This clone appeared a few times. V and J are TRBV2 and TRBJ2-3; 9 nucleotides agree with TRBD2. J was trimmed by 1 base and V by 4 bases; bases with no gene match: 0. The V gene's germline CDR1 is SNHLY and CDR2 FYNNEI. The CDR3 runs 14 residues. CDR3: CASSGTSGTDTQYF. The CDR3 DNA sequence: TGTGCCAGCAGTGGGACTAGCGGCACAGATACGCAGTATTTT.

This clone has only a few counts. V is TRBV19 and J is TRBJ2-7; D is perhaps TRBD1 (5 bases). V was shortened by 5 bases and J by 2 bases, with 16 bases between the two germline ends. This CDR3 spans 15 amino acids. Germline V lookup: CDR1 LNHDA, CDR2 SQIVND (reference sequence). The CDR3 DNA reads as TGTGCCAGTAGTGCCCCCGGAAGGGGCGCCTACGAGCAGTACTTC. Protein sequence: CASSAPGRGAYEQYF.

This chain links TRBV30 with TRBJ1-1; 7 nucleotides align to TRBD1. The CDR3 sequence is 13 residues long. V dropped 7 bases and J dropped 2; count of bases not matched to a gene: 7. Per germline, CDR1 GTSNPN and CDR2 SVGIG (reference sequence). CDR3 in DNA: TGTGCCTACTCGGGACAGCCTAACACTGAAGCTTTCTTT. Its protein product is CAYSGQPNTEAFF.

This clone was observed a single time. The rearrangement links TRBV6-5 to TRBJ2-6, with D tentatively TRBD1 (6 bases). This CDR3 spans 15 amino acids. CDR1 is MNHEY, CDR2 SVGAGI, per germline. V was cut by 6 bases and J by 5 bases, with 14 bases left in between. The CDR3 DNA sequence: TGTGCCAGCAGCCGACAGGTCCCGCGGGCCAACGTCCTGACTTTC. This sequence encodes CASSRQVPRANVLTF.

This chain links TRBV5-1 with TRBJ2-3; 9 bases match TRBD2. The trim removed 0 bases at V and 5 bases at J, leaving 7 bases unmatched. The CDR3 spans 16 residues. Germline-derived CDR1 and CDR2 are SGHRS and YFSETQ. DNA for the CDR3: TGCGCCAGCAGCTTGGATAGCGGGAGTGGCGGAGATACGCAGTATTTT. Encoded protein: CASSLDSGSGGDTQYF.

The chain recombines TRBV6-4 with TRBJ2-1; a possible D gene is TRBD2 (6 bases). The CDR3 totals 15 residues. V lost 4 bases and J lost 4, with 14 bases in between. Germline CDR1 reads MRHNA; CDR2 reads SNTAGT. This CDR3 is CASSGSGGRYNEQFF. CDR3 DNA: TGTGCCAGCAGTGGGTCAGGAGGGCGTTACAATGAGCAGTTCTTC.

Note on this clone: Other DNA sequences in the sample encode the same CDR3. V usage is TRBV11-2 and J usage is TRBJ1-2, with TRBD1 as a possible D gene (5 bases). The CDR3 runs to 14 residues. V lost 0 bases to trimming and J lost 2 bases, with 7 bases between them. Germline-derived CDR1 and CDR2 are SGHAT and FQNNGV. The CDR3 DNA is TGTGCCAGCAGCTTAGAGGCAGGGAACTATGGCTACACCTTC. It yields the protein CASSLEAGNYGYTF.

The chain has TRBV5-1 and TRBJ2-7; 8 positions agree with TRBD1. V lost 3 bases to trimming and J lost 9 bases; unmatched junction nucleotides: 14. CDR3 length equals 15 residues. Germline V gene lookup returns CDR1 SGHRS and CDR2 YFSETQ. CDR3 amino acids: CASSSSGGSDRGQYF. In nucleotides, the CDR3 is TGCGCCAGCAGCTCGTCAGGGGGCTCGGATCGGGGGCAGTACTTC. The whole variable domain, remainder taken from reference TRBV5-1 and TRBJ2-7, is KAGVTQTPRYLIKTRGQQVTLSCSPISGHRSVSWYQQTPGQGLQFLFEYFSETQRNKGNFPGRFSGRQFSNSRSEMNVSTLELGDSALYLCASSSSGGSDRGQYFGPGTRLTVT.

This chain links TRBV28 with TRBJ1-1; D gene ambiguous. Germline assignment: CDR1 MDHEN and CDR2 SYDVKM. V was clipped by 2 bases and J by 0 bases, with 7 bases between them. The CDR3 covers 14 residues. This CDR3 is CASSLEVLNTEAFF. The CDR3 nucleotides read TGTGCCAGCAGTTTAGAGGTTCTGAACACTGAAGCTTTCTTT.

The V call is TRBV29-1, the J call TRBJ1-2; D perhaps matches TRBD1 (5 bases). Germline CDR1 SQVTM, CDR2 ANQGSEA. CDR3 length: 13 amino acids. Trimming pared 2 bases from V and 2 bases from J, leaving 9 bases between. The CDR3 sequence: CSVENGGNYGYTF. CDR3 nucleotide sequence: TGCAGCGTTGAAAACGGGGGAAACTATGGCTACACCTTC.

This rearrangement joins TRBV12-5 to TRBJ2-5; 8 bases align to TRBD2. Germline trimming cut 3 bases from V and 2 bases from J; bases unmatched to any gene: 5. The CDR3 is 15 amino acids. The germline CDR1 and CDR2 sequences are LGHNT and FRNRAP. DNA of the CDR3: TGTGCTAGTGGTTTCGGGGGGGCGGTGCAAGAGACCCAGTACTTC. The encoded protein is CASGFGGAVQETQYF.

The chain uses TRBV19 and TRBJ1-4; 9 bases match TRBD1. The CDR3 spans 18 residues. J was trimmed by 7 bases and V by 0 bases; bases with no gene match: 12. Germline V lookup: CDR1 LNHDA, CDR2 SQIVND (reference sequence). The CDR3 DNA reads as TGTGCCAGTAGTATAGATGGGCCGGGACAGGGAGGCCGTGAAAAACTGTTTTTT. This encodes CASSIDGPGQGGREKLFF.

The chain combines TRBV19 with TRBJ2-1; TRBD2 matches at 13 bases. With 4 bases clipped from V and 7 bases from J, the junction kept 10 bases outside the gene matches. This CDR3 is built from 17 residues. Per germline, CDR1 LNHDA and CDR2 SQIVND (reference sequence). This chain's CDR3 is CASSTIPGLAGKNEQFF. The CDR3 DNA is TGTGCCAGTAGTACTATACCGGGACTAGCGGGGAAAAATGAGCAGTTCTTC.

V gene TRBV5-6 combines with J gene TRBJ1-1, with a possible D match to TRBD1 (6 bases). The V gene's germline CDR1 is SGHDT and CDR2 YYEEEE. V was shortened by 0 bases and J by 12 bases, with 18 bases between the two germline ends. This CDR3 has 14 amino acids. Here the CDR3 DNA reads TGTGCCAGCAGCTTGGGATCGGGGGGGCCATTAACTTTCTTT. Translated: CASSLGSGGPLTFF.

V and J are TRBV19 and TRBJ1-5; D may be TRBD1 (5 bases). CDR3 size: 12 residues. Germline V gives CDR1 LNHDA, CDR2 SQIVND (reference sequence). V lost 1 base and J 9 bases, leaving 7 bases between the germline ends. Here the CDR3 DNA reads TGTGCCAGTAGTATAGGGAGGGGGCCCCAGCATTTT. Translating it yields CASSIGRGPQHF. Looking up the rest from reference TRBV19 and TRBJ1-5 gives the full variable domain: DGGITQSPKYLFRKEGQNVTLSCEQNLNHDAMYWYRQDPGQGLRLIYYSQIVNDFQKGDIAEGYSVSREKKESFPLTVTSAQKNPTAFYLCASSIGRGPQHFGDGTRLSIL.

The chain carries TRBV4-3 and TRBJ2-2, with TRBD1 matching 10 bases. The CDR3 runs 18 residues. Germline V lookup: CDR1 LGHNA, CDR2 YSLEER. V lost 2 bases, J lost 5 bases, and 11 bases stayed unmatched. The DNA for the CDR3 is TGCGCCAGCAGCCAATCCCCGTCGGGACAGGGGTTTACCGGGGAGCTGTTTTTT. Translated: CASSQSPSGQGFTGELFF.

The chain links TRBV7-3 to TRBJ1-1; TRBD1 agrees at 9 bases. The CDR3 spans 13 residues. V gave up 5 bases and J gave up 4 bases; unmatched junction bases: 2. Per the germline V gene, CDR1 is SGHTA and CDR2 is FQGTGA. CDR3: CASSDRGVTEAFF. DNA for the CDR3: TGTGCCAGCAGCGACAGGGGGGTCACTGAAGCTTTCTTT.

The gene calls are TRBV10-3 and TRBJ1-2; D is perhaps TRBD1 (5 bases). The germline gives CDR1 ENHRY, CDR2 SYGVKD. V was pared by 0 bases and J by 3 bases, with 14 bases between. CDR3 length equals 16 residues. The CDR3 protein is CAISESVGPADYGYTF. CDR3 DNA: TGTGCCATCAGTGAGTCGGTGGGGCCCGCGGACTATGGCTACACCTTC.